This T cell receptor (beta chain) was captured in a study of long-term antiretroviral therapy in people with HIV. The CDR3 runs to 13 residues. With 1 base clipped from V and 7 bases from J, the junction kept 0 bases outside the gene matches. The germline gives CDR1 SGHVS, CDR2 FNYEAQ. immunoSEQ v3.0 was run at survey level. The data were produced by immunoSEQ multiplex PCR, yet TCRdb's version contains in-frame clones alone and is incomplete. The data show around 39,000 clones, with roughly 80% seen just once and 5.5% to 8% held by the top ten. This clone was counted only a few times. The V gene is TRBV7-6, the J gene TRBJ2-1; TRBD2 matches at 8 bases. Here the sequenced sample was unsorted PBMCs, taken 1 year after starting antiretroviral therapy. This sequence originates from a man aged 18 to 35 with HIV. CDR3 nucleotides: TGTGCCAGCAGCTTAGGCGGGGGGAATGAGCAGTTCTTC. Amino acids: CASSLGGGNEQFF.